The 5 T cell receptor beta chains below were found in one sample sequenced in a study of identical twins. TCRdb ran MiXCR on the 5' RACE reads and lists one entry per CDR3 protein. The data show around 250,000 distinct CDR3 sequences, 6% to 7% seen once. The sample was also reused in another study, on T cells expressing NK-cell markers.

Sequenced: CD8+ T cells sorted from blood. The receptors here all came from a young woman in good health.

The V gene is TRBV7-6, the J gene TRBJ2-5; the D is unclear. There are 14 residues in the CDR3. Between the trimmed V and J ends, which lost 5 bases and 7 bases, there was a span of 17 bases. CDR1 SGHVS and CDR2 FNYEAQ come from the germline V gene. The CDR3, as DNA: TGTGCCAGCAGCCTACGGACCCATGATGGGACCCAGTACTTC. Its protein product is CASSLRTHDGTQYF. Drawing the rest from reference TRBV7-6 and TRBJ2-5, the complete variable domain is GAGVSQSPRYKVTKRGQDVALRCDPISGHVSLYWYRQALGQGPEFLTYFNYEAQQDKSGLPNDRFSAERPEGSISTLTIQRTEQRDSAMYRCASSLRTHDGTQYFGPGTRLLVL.

This clonotype was observed at least ten times. V usage is TRBV12-3 or TRBV12-4 and J usage is TRBJ2-3; maybe TRBD2 (6 bases). Trimming cost V 5 bases and J 4 bases, with 16 bases left between them. CDR3 length: 15 amino acids. CDR3 residues: CASSPTVAGSDTQYF. CDR3 in DNA: TGTGCCAGCAGTCCTACGGTTGCGGGGTCAGATACGCAGTATTTT.

The V and J genes are TRBV11-2 and TRBJ2-7; 12 nucleotides align to TRBD2. Germline V gene lookup returns CDR1 SGHAT and CDR2 FQNNGV. J was trimmed by 6 bases and V by 4 bases; bases with no gene match: 4. This CDR3 has 14 amino acids. CDR3 sequence reads: CASSSRTSGTEQYF. CDR3 bases: TGTGCCAGCAGCTCGCGGACTAGCGGGACCGAGCAGTACTTC.

The table lists this clonotype with a few counts. The chain is built from TRBV7-3 and TRBJ2-7, with 8 bases identical to TRBD2. CDR1 and CDR2 from the germline V gene are SGHTA and FQGTGA. The V gene end was trimmed by 2 bases and the J gene end by 5 bases; junction bases not matched to a gene: 8. This CDR3 spans 15 amino acids. The CDR3 DNA sequence: TGTGCCAGCAGCTTATTCGGCGGGGGGCAGGACGAGCAGTACTTC. Its protein is CASSLFGGGQDEQYF.

This clonotype has just a few counts. The gene calls are TRBV12-3 or TRBV12-4 and TRBJ2-7, with TRBD2 matching 8 bases. V was pared by 7 bases and J by 0 bases, with 5 bases of the junction left unmatched. The CDR3 spans 14 residues. CDR3: CASTAGGPSYEQYF. The CDR3 DNA reads TGTGCCAGCACGGCGGGAGGCCCCTCCTACGAGCAGTACTTC.